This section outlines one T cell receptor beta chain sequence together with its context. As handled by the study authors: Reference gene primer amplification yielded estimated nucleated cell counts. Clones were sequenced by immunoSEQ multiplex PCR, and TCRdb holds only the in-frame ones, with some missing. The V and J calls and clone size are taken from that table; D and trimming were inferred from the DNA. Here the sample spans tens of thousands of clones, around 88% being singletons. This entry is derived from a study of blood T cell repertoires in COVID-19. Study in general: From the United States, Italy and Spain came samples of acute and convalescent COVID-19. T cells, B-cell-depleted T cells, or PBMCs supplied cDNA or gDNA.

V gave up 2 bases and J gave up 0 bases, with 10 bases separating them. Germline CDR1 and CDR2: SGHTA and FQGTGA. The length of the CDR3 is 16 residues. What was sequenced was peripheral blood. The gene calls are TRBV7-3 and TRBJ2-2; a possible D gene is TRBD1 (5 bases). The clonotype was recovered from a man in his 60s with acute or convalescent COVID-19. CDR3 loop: CASSLALTANTGELFF. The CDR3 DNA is TGTGCCAGCAGCTTAGCACTGACAGCGAACACCGGGGAGCTGTTTTTT.